The rows below give T cell receptor beta chains drawn from one sample of a study of vaccination and CD4 T cells after COVID-19. For these TCRs, the target antigens are not known. TCRdb called the PCR reads again in MiXCR, with one record for every CDR3 protein. The data hold under 20,000 distinct CDR3 sequences, with less than 70% observed a single time. The sequencing used CD4+ T cells from blood, cultured in vitro, collected before SARS-CoV-2 vaccination. The receptors were sampled from a human donor who had recovered from COVID-19. CDR3s include the opening cysteine and the closing phenylalanine or tryptophan. A D gene is named only where the DNA matches it firmly. Part of the rows lack a size; the others show once, few, many or a class for expanded clones.

j_gene | v_gene | d_gene | abundance | len | CDR3nt | CDR3aa
TRBJ1-1 | TRBV7-2 | . | . | 13 | TGTGCCAGCAGCAAAGCGGGGGTTGATGAAGCTTTCTTT | CASSKAGVDEAFF
TRBJ1-4 | TRBV28 | . | . | 14 | TGTGCCAGCAGTTTAAACAGGGTGGGGCAAAAACTGTTTTTT | CASSLNRVGQKLFF
TRBJ2-1 | TRBV11-2 | . | . | 12 | TGTGCCAGCAGCCCCAATAGCGAAAAGCAGTTCTTC | CASSPNSEKQFF
TRBJ2-5 | TRBV19 | . | . | 15 | TGTGCCAGTAGTGGAGATCTACTAGCCCAAGAGACCCAGTACTTC | CASSGDLLAQETQYF
TRBJ1-5 | TRBV7-2 | . | medium-sized | 16 | TGTGCCAGCAGCTTAGCGGGGGGGCATGGCAATCAGCCCCAGCATTTT | CASSLAGGHGNQPQHF
TRBJ1-2 | TRBV19 | . | . | 13 | TGTGCCAGTAGTCCCTGGAGGGAACCCGGCTACACCTTC | CASSPWREPGYTF
TRBJ1-1 | TRBV5-1 | . | . | 14 | TGCGCCAGCAGCCGGAGTGCGGCAAACACTGAAGCTTTCTTT | CASSRSAANTEAFF
TRBJ2-5 | TRBV7-6 | . | . | 13 | TGTGCCAGCAGCTCTTCCAGGGAGGAGACCCAGTACTTC | CASSSSREETQYF
TRBJ2-7 | TRBV11-2 | TRBD1 | few | 14 | TGTGCCAGCAGCTACCGGGACAGGGAAGGTGAGCAGTACTTC | CASSYRDREGEQYF
TRBJ2-1 | TRBV20-1 | . | . | 16 | TGCAGTGCTACGGGGACCTCTGCGAGCTCCTACAATGAGCAGTTCTTC | CSATGTSASSYNEQFF
TRBJ2-2 | TRBV7-3 | TRBD2 | . | 17 | TGTGCCAGCAGCTTAACTAGCGGGAGGGCCAGAACCGGGGAGCTGTTTTTT | CASSLTSGRARTGELFF
TRBJ1-4 | TRBV5-5 | . | . | 12 | TGTGCCAGCAGCTTGCTTGATGAAAAACTGTTTTTT | CASSLLDEKLFF
TRBJ2-1 | TRBV6-1 | . | few | 14 | TGTGCCAGCAGTGGGTACAGACAAGACAATGAGCAGTTCTTC | CASSGYRQDNEQFF
TRBJ1-5 | TRBV2 | . | . | 12 | TGTGCCAGCAGGGCAGGGGTTCAGCCCCAGCATTTT | CASRAGVQPQHF
TRBJ1-1 | TRBV12-3/TRBV12-4 | . | . | 12 | TGTGCCAGCAGTTATGGTAGGACTGAAGCTTTCTTT | CASSYGRTEAFF
TRBJ2-4 | TRBV16 | . | . | 15 | TGTGCCAGCAGCCAAAGTGCGGGGATGCGGAACATTCAGTACTTC | CASSQSAGMRNIQYF
TRBJ1-4 | TRBV19 | . | . | 16 | TGTGCCAGTAGTATAGGCCCTTGGTCCGATAATGGAAAACTGTTTTTT | CASSIGPWSDNGKLFF
TRBJ2-7 | TRBV28 | TRBD1 | . | 15 | TGTGCCAGCAGTTTATTCTGGACAGGGTCCAACGGGCAGTACTTC | CASSLFWTGSNGQYF
TRBJ1-5 | TRBV7-9 | . | few | 13 | TGTGCCAGCAGCACGACCTCGGGTCAGCCCCAGCATTTT | CASSTTSGQPQHF
TRBJ1-2 | TRBV6-1 | . | . | 11 | TGTGCCAGCAGGACTACGCTCGGCTACACCTTC | CASRTTLGYTF
TRBJ1-1 | TRBV7-7 | TRBD1 | few | 13 | TGTGCCAGCAGCTTAACAGGGGATCGCGTAGCTTTCTTT | CASSLTGDRVAFF
TRBJ1-5 | TRBV7-8 | . | few | 15 | TGTGCCAGCAGCTTAGGATCCTCCGGGAATCAGCCCCAGCATTTT | CASSLGSSGNQPQHF
TRBJ2-5 | TRBV28 | TRBD1 | . | 15 | TGTGCCAGCAGTCCGGGACAGGGGGTAAGAGAGACCCAGTACTTC | CASSPGQGVRETQYF
TRBJ2-3 | TRBV19 | . | few | 13 | TGTGCCAGTAGGGCGGGGGCCACAGATACGCAGTATTTT | CASRAGATDTQYF
TRBJ1-6 | TRBV30 | . | few | 14 | TGTGCCTGGAGTGTAAGGAGCCCTTCATCACCCCTCCACTTT | CAWSVRSPSSPLHF
TRBJ2-7 | TRBV10-2 | . | . | 15 | TGCGCCAGCAGTGAGTCATGGTCGGGAACCTACGAGCAGTACTTC | CASSESWSGTYEQYF
TRBJ1-1 | TRBV12-3/TRBV12-4 | . | few | 13 | TGTGCCAGCACCAAACCAGGGAACACTGAAGCTTTCTTT | CASTKPGNTEAFF
TRBJ2-7 | TRBV7-9 | TRBD2 | few | 14 | TGTGCCAGCAGCTTATCTAGCGGGAGCAGCGAGCAGTACTTC | CASSLSSGSSEQYF
TRBJ2-5 | TRBV28 | TRBD2 | . | 14 | TGTGCCAGCAAGGGGACTATAGAAACGGAGACCCAGTACTTC | CASKGTIETETQYF
TRBJ2-7 | TRBV11-2 | . | . | 14 | TGTGCCAGCAGCTCCCGGACGGGTTCCTACGAGCAGTACTTC | CASSSRTGSYEQYF
TRBJ1-5 | TRBV10-3 | TRBD1 | few | 14 | TGTGCCATCAGGACCGGGACAGGGGATCAGCCCCAGCATTTT | CAIRTGTGDQPQHF
TRBJ1-2 | TRBV6-1 | . | . | 12 | TGTGCCAGCAGTGAAGGTGAGGTTAACTACACCTTC | CASSEGEVNYTF
TRBJ1-6 | TRBV30 | TRBD1 | . | 13 | TGTGCCTGGGGTGGGACAGAAAATTCACCCCTCCACTTT | CAWGGTENSPLHF
TRBJ2-3 | TRBV7-3 | . | . | 16 | TGTGCCAGCAGCTTCTCCCGGAGCCCCCCAGGCGGTACGCAGTATTTT | CASSFSRSPPGGTQYF
TRBJ2-7 | TRBV20-1 | TRBD2 | . | 13 | TGCAGTGCTAGGGGACTAGGAGGAGGCGAGCAGTACTTC | CSARGLGGGEQYF
TRBJ2-2 | TRBV21-1 | . | . | 22 | TGTGCCAGCAGCAAAGTTGGGCCACCGGGACTATCCGGAGAGGCGAACACCGGGGAGCTGTTTTTT | CASSKVGPPGLSGEANTGELFF
TRBJ2-3 | TRBV20-1 | TRBD1 | . | 16 | TGCAGTGCTAGAGTCGGCAGGGGGCGAAGGGCAGATACGCAGTATTTT | CSARVGRGRRADTQYF
TRBJ2-6 | TRBV7-9 | . | . | 16 | TGTGCCAGCAGCTTAGCGGGCCACTCTGGGGCCAACGTCCTGACTTTC | CASSLAGHSGANVLTF
TRBJ1-5 | TRBV21-1 | . | . | 17 | TGTGCCAGCAGGCTTCCCAGGGTCGGAGGAAGCAATCAGCCCCAGCATTTT | CASRLPRVGGSNQPQHF
TRBJ2-3 | TRBV7-9 | . | . | 14 | TGTGCCAGCAGCTTTCCTCGCCCTATGGATACGCAGTATTTT | CASSFPRPMDTQYF
TRBJ1-3 | TRBV15 | TRBD1 | . | 17 | TGTGCCACCAGCAGCCATAGACAGGGCAGGAGTGGAAACACCATATATTTT | CATSSHRQGRSGNTIYF